Below, one TCR beta chain is given with its context. Trimming removed 6 bases from V and 0 bases from J, with 18 bases in between. The CDR3 contains 16 residues. The germline gives CDR1 SGHRS, CDR2 YFSETQ. The data stem from a study of radiotherapy plus CTLA-4 blockade in lung cancer. Libraries were prepared by immunoSEQ multiplex PCR; TCRdb keeps only in-frame clonotypes and omits some of them. Among roughly 100,000 clones listed, over 65% were seen once. Sequencing used peripheral blood, obtained from a patient treated with radiotherapy plus ipilimumab. This sequence joins TRBV5-1 and TRBJ1-1, with D possibly matching TRBD1 (5 bases). The sequence came from a human donor with non-small cell lung cancer that progressed on radiotherapy plus ipilimumab. Some clones in this sample may be carry-over from other donors' samples. CDR3 amino acids: CASTPRAGPMNTEAFF. For the CDR3, the DNA is TGCGCCAGCACTCCCCGGGCGGGACCAATGAACACTGAAGCTTTCTTT.